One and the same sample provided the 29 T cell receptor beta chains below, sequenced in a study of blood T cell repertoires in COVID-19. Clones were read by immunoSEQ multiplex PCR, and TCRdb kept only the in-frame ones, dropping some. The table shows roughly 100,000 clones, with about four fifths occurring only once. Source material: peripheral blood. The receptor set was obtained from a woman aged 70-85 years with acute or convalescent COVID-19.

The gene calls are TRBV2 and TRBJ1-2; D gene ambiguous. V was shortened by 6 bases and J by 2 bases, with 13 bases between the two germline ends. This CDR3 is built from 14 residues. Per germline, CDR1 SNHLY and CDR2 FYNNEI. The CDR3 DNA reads TGTGCCAGCAGGCTCGGCCGGGGAAACTATGGCTACACCTTC. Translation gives CASRLGRGNYGYTF.

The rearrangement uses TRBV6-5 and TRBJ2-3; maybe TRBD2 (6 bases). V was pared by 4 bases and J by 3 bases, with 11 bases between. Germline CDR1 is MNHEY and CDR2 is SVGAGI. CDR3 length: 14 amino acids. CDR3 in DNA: TGTGCCAGCAGTTTAGGGCTAGCGACAGATACGCAGTATTTT. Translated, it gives CASSLGLATDTQYF.

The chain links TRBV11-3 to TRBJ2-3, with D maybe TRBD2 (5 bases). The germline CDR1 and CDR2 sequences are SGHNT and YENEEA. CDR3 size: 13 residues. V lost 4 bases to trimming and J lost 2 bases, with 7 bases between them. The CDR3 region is CASSSGNTDTQYF. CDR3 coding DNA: TGTGCCAGCAGCTCGGGGAACACAGATACGCAGTATTTT.

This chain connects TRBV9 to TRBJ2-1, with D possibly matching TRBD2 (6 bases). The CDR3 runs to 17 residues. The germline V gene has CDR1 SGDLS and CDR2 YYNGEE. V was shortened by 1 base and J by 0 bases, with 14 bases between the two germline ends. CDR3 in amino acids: CASSVRRDWSSYNEQFF. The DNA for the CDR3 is TGTGCCAGCAGCGTAAGGCGGGATTGGAGCTCCTACAATGAGCAGTTCTTC.

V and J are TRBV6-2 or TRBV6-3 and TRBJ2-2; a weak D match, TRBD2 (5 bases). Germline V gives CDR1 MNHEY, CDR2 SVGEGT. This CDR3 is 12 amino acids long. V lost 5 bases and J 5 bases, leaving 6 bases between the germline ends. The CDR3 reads CASSPGTGELFF. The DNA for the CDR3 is TGTGCCAGCAGTCCGGGAACCGGGGAGCTGTTTTTT.

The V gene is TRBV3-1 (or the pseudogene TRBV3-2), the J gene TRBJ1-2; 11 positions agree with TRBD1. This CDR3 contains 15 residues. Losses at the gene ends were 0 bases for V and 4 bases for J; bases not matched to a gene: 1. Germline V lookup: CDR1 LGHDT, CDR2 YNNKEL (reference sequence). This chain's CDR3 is CASSQDGTGGYGYTF. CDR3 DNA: TGTGCCAGCAGCCAAGATGGGACAGGGGGCTATGGCTACACCTTC.

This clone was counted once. DNA of the CDR3: TGTGCCAGCAGCGAGGGAGGGACGATCTACGAGCAGTACTTC. The encoded protein is CASSEGGTIYEQYF. This chain joins TRBV9 and TRBJ2-7, with 7 nucleotides matching TRBD2. V was clipped by 3 bases and J by 3 bases; unmatched bases: 6. Per the germline V gene, CDR1 is SGDLS and CDR2 is YYNGEE. There are 14 residues in the CDR3.

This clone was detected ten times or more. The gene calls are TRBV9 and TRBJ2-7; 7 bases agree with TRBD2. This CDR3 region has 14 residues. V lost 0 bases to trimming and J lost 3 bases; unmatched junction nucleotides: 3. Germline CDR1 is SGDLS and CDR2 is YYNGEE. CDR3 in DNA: TGTGCCAGCAGCGTAGCGGCGGGGGTCTACGAGCAGTACTTC. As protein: CASSVAAGVYEQYF. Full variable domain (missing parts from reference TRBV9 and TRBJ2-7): DSGVTQTPKHLITATGQRVTLRCSPRSGDLSVYWYQQSLDQGLQFLIQYYNGEERAKGNILERFSAQQFPDLHSELNLSSLELGDSALYFCASSVAAGVYEQYFGPGTRLTVT.

The CDR3, as DNA: TGTGCCAGCAGCTTAGTCCAGGGGATAGCCAAAAACATTCAGTACTTC. Its translation is CASSLVQGIAKNIQYF. This rearrangement joins TRBV7-9 to TRBJ2-4, with D perhaps matching TRBD1 (6 bases). The germline V gene encodes CDR1 SEHNR and CDR2 FQNEAQ (reference sequence). There are 16 residues in the CDR3. Trimming took 1 base from V and 0 from J, leaving 10 bases between them.

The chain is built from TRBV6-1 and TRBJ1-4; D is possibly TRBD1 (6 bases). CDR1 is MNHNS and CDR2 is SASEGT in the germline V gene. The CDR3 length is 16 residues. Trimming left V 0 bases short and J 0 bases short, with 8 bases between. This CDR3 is CASSEATGTTNEKLFF. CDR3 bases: TGTGCCAGCAGTGAAGCAACAGGGACAACTAATGAAAAACTGTTTTTT.

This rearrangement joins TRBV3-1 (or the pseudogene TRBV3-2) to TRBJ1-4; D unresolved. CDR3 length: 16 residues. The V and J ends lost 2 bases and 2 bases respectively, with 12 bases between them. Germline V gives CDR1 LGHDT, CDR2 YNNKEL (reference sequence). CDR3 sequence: CASSQSGDGTNEKLFF. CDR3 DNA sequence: TGTGCCAGCAGCCAATCGGGAGACGGCACTAATGAAAAACTGTTTTTT.

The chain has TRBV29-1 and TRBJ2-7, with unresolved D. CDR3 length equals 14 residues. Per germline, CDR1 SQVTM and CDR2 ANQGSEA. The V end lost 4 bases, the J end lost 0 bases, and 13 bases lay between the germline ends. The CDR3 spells CSVGARRDSYEQYF. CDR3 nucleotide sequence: TGCAGCGTTGGGGCGCGCCGTGACTCCTACGAGCAGTACTTC.

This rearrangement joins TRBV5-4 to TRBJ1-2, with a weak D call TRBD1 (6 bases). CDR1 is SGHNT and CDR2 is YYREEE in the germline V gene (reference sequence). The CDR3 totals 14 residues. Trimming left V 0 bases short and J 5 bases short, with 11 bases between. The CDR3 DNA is TGTGCCAGCAGCTTGGCCGCAGGGGTTTATGGCTACACCTTC. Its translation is CASSLAAGVYGYTF.

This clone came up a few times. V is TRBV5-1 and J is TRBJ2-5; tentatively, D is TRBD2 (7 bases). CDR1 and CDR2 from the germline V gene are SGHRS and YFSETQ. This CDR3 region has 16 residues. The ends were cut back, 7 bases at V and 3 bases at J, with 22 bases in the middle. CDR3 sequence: CASHDLGGPREETQYF. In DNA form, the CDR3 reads TGCGCCAGCCACGATTTGGGGGGGCCCCGGGAAGAGACCCAGTACTTC.

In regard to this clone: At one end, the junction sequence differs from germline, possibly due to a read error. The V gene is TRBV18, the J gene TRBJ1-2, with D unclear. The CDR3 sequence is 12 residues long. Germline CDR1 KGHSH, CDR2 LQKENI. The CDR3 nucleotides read TGTGCCAGCTCACCACTTATCCCGCCGCAGGCCTTC. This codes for CASSPLIPPQAF.

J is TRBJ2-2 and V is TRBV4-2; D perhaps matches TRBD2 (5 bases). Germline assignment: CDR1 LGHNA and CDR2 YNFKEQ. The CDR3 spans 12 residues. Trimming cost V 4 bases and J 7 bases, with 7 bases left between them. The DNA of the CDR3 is TGTGCCAGCAGCCCCCGGGACGGGGAGCTGTTTTTT. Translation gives CASSPRDGELFF.

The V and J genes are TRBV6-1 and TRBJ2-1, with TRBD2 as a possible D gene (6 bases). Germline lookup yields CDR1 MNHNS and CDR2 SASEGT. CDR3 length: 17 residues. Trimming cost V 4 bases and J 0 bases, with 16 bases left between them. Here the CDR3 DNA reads TGTGCCAGCAGTGGGGCAGCGGGCAGGGCCTCCTACAATGAGCAGTTCTTC. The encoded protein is CASSGAAGRASYNEQFF.

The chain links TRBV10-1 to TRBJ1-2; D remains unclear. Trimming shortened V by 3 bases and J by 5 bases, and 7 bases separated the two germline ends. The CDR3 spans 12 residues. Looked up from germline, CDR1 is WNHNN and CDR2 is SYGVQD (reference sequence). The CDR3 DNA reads TGCGCCAGCAGTGATAGAGGGTATGGCTACACCTTC. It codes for CASSDRGYGYTF.

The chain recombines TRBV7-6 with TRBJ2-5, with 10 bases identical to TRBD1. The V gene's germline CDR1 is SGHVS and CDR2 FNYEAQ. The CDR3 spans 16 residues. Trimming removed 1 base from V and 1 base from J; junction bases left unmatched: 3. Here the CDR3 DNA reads TGTGCCAGCAGCTTAGTTCGGACAGGGGGCCAAGAGACCCAGTACTTC. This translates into CASSLVRTGGQETQYF. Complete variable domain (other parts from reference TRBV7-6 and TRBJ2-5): GAGVSQSPRYKVTKRGQDVALRCDPISGHVSLYWYRQALGQGPEFLTYFNYEAQQDKSGLPNDRFSAERPEGSISTLTIQRTEQRDSAMYRCASSLVRTGGQETQYFGPGTRLLVL.

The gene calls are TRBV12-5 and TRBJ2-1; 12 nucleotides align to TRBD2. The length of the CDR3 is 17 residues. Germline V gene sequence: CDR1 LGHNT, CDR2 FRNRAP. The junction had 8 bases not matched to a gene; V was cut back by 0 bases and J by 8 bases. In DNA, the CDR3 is TGTGCTAGTGGTTTGGTACCCGGGACTAGCGGGCTCCATGAGCAGTTCTTC. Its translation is CASGLVPGTSGLHEQFF.

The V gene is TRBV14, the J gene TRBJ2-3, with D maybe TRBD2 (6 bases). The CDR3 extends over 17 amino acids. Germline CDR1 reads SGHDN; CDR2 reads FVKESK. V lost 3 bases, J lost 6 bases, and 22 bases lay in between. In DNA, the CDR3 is TGTGCCAGCAGCCAGGGGTTATCTTACTTGGGACTGGATACGCAGTATTTT. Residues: CASSQGLSYLGLDTQYF.

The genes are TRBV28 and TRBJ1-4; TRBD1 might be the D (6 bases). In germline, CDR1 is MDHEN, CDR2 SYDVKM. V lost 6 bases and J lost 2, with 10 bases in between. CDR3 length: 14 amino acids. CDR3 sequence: CASRFTGTNEKLFF. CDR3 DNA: TGTGCCAGCAGGTTTACAGGGACTAATGAAAAACTGTTTTTT.

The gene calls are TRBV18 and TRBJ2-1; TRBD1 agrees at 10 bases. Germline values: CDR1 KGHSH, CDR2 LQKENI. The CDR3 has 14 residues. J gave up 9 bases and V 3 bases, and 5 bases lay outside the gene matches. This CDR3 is CASSPGQGIGEQFF. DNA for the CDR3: TGTGCCAGCTCACCGGGACAGGGGATCGGTGAGCAGTTCTTC.

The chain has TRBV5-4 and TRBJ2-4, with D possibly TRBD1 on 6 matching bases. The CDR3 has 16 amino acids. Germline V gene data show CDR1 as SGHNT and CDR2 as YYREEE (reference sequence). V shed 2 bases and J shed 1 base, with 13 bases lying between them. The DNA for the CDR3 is TGTGCCAGCAGCTTCGGTCAGGGGTTTGCCAAAAACATTCAGTACTTC. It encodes CASSFGQGFAKNIQYF.

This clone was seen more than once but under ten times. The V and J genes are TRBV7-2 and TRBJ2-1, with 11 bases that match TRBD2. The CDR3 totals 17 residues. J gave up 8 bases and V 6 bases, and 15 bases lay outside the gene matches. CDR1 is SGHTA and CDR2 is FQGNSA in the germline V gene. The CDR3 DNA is TGTGCCAGCAGTAGACTGACTAGCGGGACCCCTGGGGATGAGCAGTTCTTC. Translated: CASSRLTSGTPGDEQFF.

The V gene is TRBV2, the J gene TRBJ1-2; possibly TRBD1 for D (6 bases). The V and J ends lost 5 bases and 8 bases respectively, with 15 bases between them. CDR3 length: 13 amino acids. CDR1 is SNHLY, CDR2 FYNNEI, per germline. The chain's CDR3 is CASSTPTGRGYTF. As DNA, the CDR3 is TGTGCCAGCAGTACCCCGACAGGTCGCGGCTACACCTTC.

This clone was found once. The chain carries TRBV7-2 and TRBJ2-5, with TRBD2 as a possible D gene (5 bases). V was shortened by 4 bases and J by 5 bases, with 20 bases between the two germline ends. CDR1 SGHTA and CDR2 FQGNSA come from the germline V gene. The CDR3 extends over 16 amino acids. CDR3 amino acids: CASSSEGLGPGETQYF. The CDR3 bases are TGTGCCAGCAGCTCGGAAGGACTGGGTCCCGGGGAGACCCAGTACTTC.

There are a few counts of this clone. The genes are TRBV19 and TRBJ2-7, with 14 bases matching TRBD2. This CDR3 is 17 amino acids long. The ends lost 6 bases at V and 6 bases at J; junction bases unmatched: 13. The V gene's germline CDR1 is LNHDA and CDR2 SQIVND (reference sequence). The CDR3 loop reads CASRQRQGLAGVSEQYF. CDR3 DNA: TGTGCCAGTAGACAAAGACAGGGACTAGCGGGAGTTTCCGAGCAGTACTTC. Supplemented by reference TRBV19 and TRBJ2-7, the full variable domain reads DGGITQSPKYLFRKEGQNVTLSCEQNLNHDAMYWYRQDPGQGLRLIYYSQIVNDFQKGDIAEGYSVSREKKESFPLTVTSAQKNPTAFYLCASRQRQGLAGVSEQYFGPGTRLTVT.

CDR3 nucleotides: TGTGCCAGCAGTTACAGGACAGGGAATGAAAAACTGTTTTTT. This translates into CASSYRTGNEKLFF. The rearrangement uses TRBV6-6 and TRBJ1-4; TRBD1 matches at 8 bases. V shed 2 bases, J shed 5 bases, and the junction held 1 base outside the gene matches. This CDR3 region has 14 residues. Germline lookup yields CDR1 MNHNY and CDR2 SVGAGI (reference sequence).